This TCR beta chain was recorded in a study of cytomegalovirus exposure and HLA in healthy donors. A word on this clone: Its cognate antigen is unknown.

Primers: 60 Vbeta forward and 13 Jbeta reverse. The protocol was immunoSEQ multiplex PCR, while the TCRdb copy is restricted to in-frame clones and leaves out a portion. The table includes tens of thousands of clones, around three quarters detected once. Germline CDR1 reads KGHSH; CDR2 reads LQKENI. There are 18 residues in the CDR3. Losses at the gene ends were 3 bases for V and 1 base for J; bases not matched to a gene: 7. Study-level findings and limits: Associated with cytomegalovirus, according to the listing, were some 180 TCR beta chains. Based on reports, TCR beta sequences accurately predicted HLA-A and HLA-B alleles for most subjects. Earlier analysis looked at TCR beta V segments, and most were productive about 87% or about 30% of the time.

The source is a man aged 45-60 years in good health and CMV-seronegative. The chain has TRBV18 and TRBJ2-6, with TRBD1 matching 9 bases. The sample taken for sequencing was PBMCs. CDR3 loop: CASSPQGTGKSGANVLTF. CDR3 in DNA: TGTGCCAGCTCACCGCAAGGGACAGGGAAGTCTGGGGCCAACGTCCTGACTTTC.